This T cell receptor (beta chain) was sequenced for a study of blood T cell repertoires in COVID-19. Whole-study context: Acute and convalescent COVID-19 samples came from the United States, Italy and Spain. PBMCs, B-cell-depleted T cells, or T cells were the source of the cDNA or gDNA that made up the material.

Seattle researchers signed up patients amid active infection and tracked them longitudinally. Authors' methods: It was from reference gene primer amplification that nucleated cell counts were estimated. Clones were read by immunoSEQ multiplex PCR, and TCRdb kept only the in-frame ones, dropping some. The V and J calls and clone size were taken over from that table, and D and trimming were inferred from the DNA. The table includes about 240,000 clones, 82% detected once. This TCR came from a woman of 80 years or more with COVID-19, enrolled during active disease. Specimen: peripheral blood.

CDR3 residues: CATSPRDRALTPYTF. As DNA, the CDR3 is TGTGCCACCAGCCCCCGGGACAGGGCCCTAACCCCTTACACCTTC. V gene TRBV15 combines with J gene TRBJ1-2, with 9 bases identical to TRBD1. This CDR3 is built from 15 residues. Germline V lookup: CDR1 LNHNV, CDR2 YYDKDF (reference sequence). The trim removed 5 bases at V and 11 bases at J, leaving 15 bases unmatched.